Presented here are 12 T cell receptor beta chains from one specimen sequenced in a study of follicular helper T cells after annual influenza vaccination. This sample's time point: 2015-2016 season, 7 days after influenza vaccination. Data came from immunoSEQ multiplex PCR; TCRdb stores just in-frame clones and leaves some out. The data show 8,500 to 11,000 clones, with approximately 87% seen just once and 0.4% held by the top ten. Sample: CXCR5- memory CD4+ T cells sorted from blood, taken 7 days after influenza vaccination. These receptors were collected from an adult who received the influenza vaccine.

This clone was seen a handful of times. This chain connects TRBV30 to TRBJ1-2; no reliable D call. Between the trimmed V and J ends, which lost 7 bases and 2 bases, there was a span of 8 bases. The CDR3 is 11 amino acids. The germline CDR1 and CDR2 sequences are GTSNPN and SVGIG (reference sequence). The CDR3 spells CAFSVNYGYTF. The CDR3 bases are TGTGCCTTCTCGGTAAACTATGGCTACACCTTC.

V is TRBV19 and J is TRBJ2-4; D not certain. CDR1 and CDR2 from the germline V gene are LNHDA and SQIVND (reference sequence). V was trimmed by 7 bases and J by 7 bases, leaving 11 bases between them. The CDR3 runs 12 residues. The CDR3 protein is CASTSTVNIQYF. CDR3 in DNA: TGTGCCAGTACTTCAACAGTTAACATTCAGTACTTC.

V usage is TRBV4-1 and J usage is TRBJ1-4; tentative D call: TRBD1 (6 bases). Germline CDR1 reads MGHRA; CDR2 reads YSYEKL. Trimming stripped 7 bases from V and 5 bases from J, with 11 bases between. There are 13 residues in the CDR3. Here the CDR3 reads CASKDRMNEKLFF. For the CDR3, the DNA is TGCGCCAGCAAAGACAGGATGAATGAAAAACTGTTTTTT.

The chain is built from TRBV5-4 and TRBJ2-1; 7 nucleotides align to TRBD1. This CDR3 contains 14 residues. Trimming removed 5 bases from V and 6 bases from J; junction bases left unmatched: 8. Germline V gene lookup returns CDR1 SGHNT and CDR2 YYREEE (reference sequence). CDR3 in DNA: TGTGCCAGCAGTTTACAGGGACAGCCCAATGAGCAGTTCTTC. This encodes CASSLQGQPNEQFF. The full variable domain, completed using reference TRBV5-4 and TRBJ2-1, is ETGVTQSPTHLIKTRGQQVTLRCSSQSGHNTVSWYQQALGQGPQFIFQYYREEENGRGNFPPRFSGLQFPNYSSELNVNALELDDSALYLCASSLQGQPNEQFFGPGTRLTVL.

The chain's CDR3 is CASSLQGADTQYF. The CDR3 bases are TGTGCCAGCAGTTTGCAGGGGGCAGATACGCAGTATTTT. The chain employs TRBV27 and TRBJ2-3, with 7 bases lining up with TRBD1. CDR1 and CDR2 (germline): MNHEY, SMNVEV (reference sequence). This CDR3 has 13 residues. J lost 4 bases, V lost 3 bases, and 1 base had no gene match.

A single count supports this clone. The chain carries TRBV5-4 and TRBJ2-5; D not resolved. The length of the CDR3 is 15 residues. Trimming took off 4 bases at V and 1 base at J, with 14 bases between the two ends. The germline CDR1 and CDR2 sequences are SGHNT and YYREEE (reference sequence). CDR3 nucleotides: TGTGCCAGCAGCGAGGCCCCCACCAGCCAAGAGACCCAGTACTTC. Protein product: CASSEAPTSQETQYF. The full variable domain, rest sourced from reference TRBV5-4 and TRBJ2-5, is ETGVTQSPTHLIKTRGQQVTLRCSSQSGHNTVSWYQQALGQGPQFIFQYYREEENGRGNFPPRFSGLQFPNYSSELNVNALELDDSALYLCASSEAPTSQETQYFGPGTRLLVL.

V gene TRBV2 combines with J gene TRBJ2-3; D is ambiguous. Germline CDR1 SNHLY, CDR2 FYNNEI. The CDR3 has 12 residues. Trimming shortened V by 2 bases and J by 4 bases, and 4 bases separated the two germline ends. The CDR3 nucleotides are TGTGCCAGCAGTGAAACGGCAGATACGCAGTATTTT. It is translated as CASSETADTQYF.

This clone has just a few counts. The chain carries TRBV9 and TRBJ1-5, with D hard to call. With 1 base removed from V and 6 bases from J, the gap between germline ends came to 14 bases. Germline V gene sequence: CDR1 SGDLS, CDR2 YYNGEE. This CDR3 contains 15 residues. This CDR3 is CASSVSFWGGQPQHF. The CDR3 DNA reads as TGTGCCAGCAGCGTATCCTTTTGGGGTGGTCAGCCCCAGCATTTT.

The chain combines TRBV15 with TRBJ2-7; D is unresolved. The CDR3 is made up of 13 amino acids. The germline gives CDR1 LNHNV, CDR2 YYDKDF (reference sequence). Trimming took off 1 base at V and 4 bases at J, with 8 bases between the two ends. The CDR3 spells CATSRGPTYEQYF. The CDR3 DNA reads TGTGCCACCAGCAGAGGGCCTACTTACGAGCAGTACTTC.

This clone was counted only a few times. The chain links TRBV28 to TRBJ2-7; 8 bases are a match to TRBD2. V was clipped by 9 bases and J by 6 bases; unmatched bases: 10. The CDR3 length is 13 residues. CDR1 and CDR2 from the germline V gene are MDHEN and SYDVKM. CDR3 amino acids: CASTSGGAAEQYF. The CDR3 coding sequence is TGTGCCAGTACCTCCGGGGGGGCGGCCGAGCAGTACTTC.

V is TRBV6-1 and J is TRBJ2-3; 8 nucleotides line up with TRBD2. The CDR3 runs 15 residues. CDR1 is MNHNS and CDR2 is SASEGT in the germline V gene. J gave up 3 bases and V 2 bases, and 4 bases lay outside the gene matches. The CDR3 sequence is CASSEYRGGTDTQYF. CDR3 nucleotide sequence: TGTGCCAGCAGTGAATACCGGGGGGGTACAGATACGCAGTATTTT.

The chain links TRBV6-4 to TRBJ2-3, with TRBD1 matching 10 bases. The CDR3 covers 13 residues. The junction had 1 base not matched to a gene; V was cut back by 6 bases and J by 4 bases. Per the germline V gene, CDR1 is MRHNA and CDR2 is SNTAGT. CDR3 coding DNA: TGTGCCAGCAGCGGACAGGGGGCAGATACGCAGTATTTT. This encodes CASSGQGADTQYF.